The next 10 T cell receptor beta chains were all read from a single sample in a study of molecular identifiers for immune sequencing clone quantification. TCRdb called the PCR reads again in MiXCR, with one record for every CDR3 protein. Of 400,000 to 600,000 distinct CDR3 sequences in the sample, around 21% were seen once. The specimen sequenced was naive CD8+ T cells from blood, with Jurkat cell RNA spiked in. Subset here: FACS-sorted CD8+CD4-CCR7+CD45RA+ naive T cells. All receptors come from a human donor in good health. Some libraries in this study had Jurkat cell RNA spiked in.

V gene TRBV7-9 combines with J gene TRBJ2-2, with D perhaps TRBD2 (6 bases). V lost 0 bases and J lost 7, with 12 bases in between. CDR3 length: 15 amino acids. Germline loops: CDR1 SEHNR, CDR2 FQNEAQ (reference sequence). As DNA, the CDR3 is TGTGCCAGCAGCTTAGCAGGAGGGTCCCACGGGGAGCTGTTTTTT. This gives the protein CASSLAGGSHGELFF.

Concerning this clonotype itself: Just one base apart from a much larger clone, this may be a read error. The CDR3 protein is CASSLAAFGAFF. In nucleotides, the CDR3 is TGTGCCAGCAGCTTGGCCGCATTTGGAGCTTTCTTT. This chain links TRBV5-6 with TRBJ1-1; D unclear. CDR1 and CDR2 (germline): SGHDT, YYEEEE. V dropped 0 bases and J dropped 10 bases, with 10 bases sitting between them. The CDR3 has 12 amino acids.

This clonotype has only a few counts. The V gene is TRBV28, the J gene TRBJ1-5; D gene ambiguous. The ends were cut back, 3 bases at V and 3 bases at J, with 12 bases in the middle. The germline gives CDR1 MDHEN, CDR2 SYDVKM. The CDR3 spans 15 residues. The CDR3 DNA reads TGTGCCAGCAGTTTGGTTCCAGGCCCCAATCAGCCCCAGCATTTT. Protein sequence: CASSLVPGPNQPQHF.

In this sample, this clonotype turned up many times. The chain recombines TRBV28 with TRBJ2-7, with TRBD2 identical over 9 bases. From germline, CDR1 is MDHEN and CDR2 SYDVKM. Losses at the gene ends were 6 bases for V and 4 bases for J; bases not matched to a gene: 7. CDR3 length equals 14 residues. The CDR3, as DNA: TGTGCCAGCAGCCACCGGACTAGCGCTTACGAGCAGTACTTC. Protein: CASSHRTSAYEQYF.

On this clonotype itself: A much larger clone differs from this one at a single base, so this may be a read error. V is TRBV13 and J is TRBJ2-3; possibly TRBD2 for D (7 bases). This CDR3 has 15 residues. CDR1 and CDR2 (germline): PRHDT, FYEKMQ (reference sequence). The V end was cut by 10 bases, the J end by 0 bases, with 17 bases between. In DNA, the CDR3 is TGTGCCAACCAAACAGGGCGGGGGAGCACAGATACGCAGTATTTT. Its translation is CANQTGRGSTDTQYF.

This rearrangement joins TRBV4-1 to TRBJ2-7; D uncertain. Trimming pared 0 bases from V and 0 bases from J, leaving 15 bases between. Germline lookup yields CDR1 MGHRA and CDR2 YSYEKL. The CDR3 extends over 17 amino acids. CDR3 nucleotide sequence: TGCGCCAGCAGCCAAGACATCCGATTAACCACCTCCTACGAGCAGTACTTC. The encoded protein is CASSQDIRLTTSYEQYF.

This clonotype has a handful of counts. CDR3 coding DNA: TGTGCCAGTAGTATTTGGGACAGTCAAGAGCAGTACTTC. Translated, it gives CASSIWDSQEQYF. The chain recombines TRBV19 with TRBJ2-7; TRBD1 agrees at 7 bases. The CDR3 spans 13 residues. The V and J ends lost 3 bases and 7 bases, in that order; junction bases with no gene match: 6. Per germline, CDR1 LNHDA and CDR2 SQIVND (reference sequence).

In the case of this clonotype: A much larger clone lies a single base off, so this may be a read error. The chain carries TRBV9 and TRBJ2-5; D gene ambiguous. The CDR3 sequence is 15 residues long. Germline assignment: CDR1 SGDLS and CDR2 YYNGEE. This chain's CDR3 is CAGSSNARNQETQYF. The CDR3 region has the DNA TGTGCCGGCAGCTCAAATGCCAGAAACCAAGAGACCCAGTACTTC.

This clonotype showed up many times. J is TRBJ1-4 and V is TRBV12-3 or TRBV12-4; the D is unclear. V was pared by 6 bases and J by 7 bases, with 15 bases between. The CDR3 covers 14 residues. CDR3 sequence (DNA): TGTGCCAGCAGCTACCCGCAGGCTCGTGAAAAACTGTTTTTT. Translation: CASSYPQAREKLFF.

The table lists this clonotype with a few counts. The rearrangement uses TRBV2 and TRBJ1-5; no reliable D call. The V gene's germline CDR1 is SNHLY and CDR2 FYNNEI. This CDR3 has 15 residues. Deletions cut 3 bases from V and 4 bases from J, with 13 bases between. DNA for the CDR3: TGTGCCAGCAGTGATCCAGATGAAAGGAATCAGCCCCAGCATTTT. Translation gives CASSDPDERNQPQHF.